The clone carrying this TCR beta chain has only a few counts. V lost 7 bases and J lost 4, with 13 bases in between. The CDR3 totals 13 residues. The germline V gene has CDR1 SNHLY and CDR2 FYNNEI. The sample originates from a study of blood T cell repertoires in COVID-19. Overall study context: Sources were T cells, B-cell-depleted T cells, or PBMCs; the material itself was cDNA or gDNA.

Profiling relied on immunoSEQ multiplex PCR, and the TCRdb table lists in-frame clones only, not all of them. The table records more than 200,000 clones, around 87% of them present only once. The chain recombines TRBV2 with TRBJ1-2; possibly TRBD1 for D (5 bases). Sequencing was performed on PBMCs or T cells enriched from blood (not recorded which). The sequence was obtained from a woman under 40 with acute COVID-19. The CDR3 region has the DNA TGTGCCAGCAAGGTCGACAGCATCTATGGCTACACCTTC. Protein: CASKVDSIYGYTF.